This TCR beta chain originates from a study of blood T cell repertoires in COVID-19. Looking at the study overall: Collection of acute and convalescent COVID-19 samples took place in the United States, Italy and Spain. Sources were T cells, B-cell-depleted T cells, or PBMCs; the material itself was cDNA or gDNA.

The CDR3 length is 15 residues. Germline CDR1 SGHKS, CDR2 YYEKEE (reference sequence). V was pared by 4 bases and J by 0 bases, with 10 bases between. Authors' processing steps: Amplification from reference gene primers served as the basis for estimated nucleated cell counts. Libraries were prepared by immunoSEQ multiplex PCR; TCRdb keeps only in-frame clonotypes and omits some of them. D and trimming come from the DNA, and the V and J calls and clone size come from that table. The sample contains approximately 250,000 clones, about 89% of which appear only once. The source of this sequence is a middle-aged man with active or convalescent COVID-19. The V and J genes are TRBV5-5 and TRBJ2-2; D not certain. Material: peripheral blood. CDR3 coding DNA: TGTGCCAGCAGCCCCCGGGTCTCGAACACCGGGGAGCTGTTTTTT. It specifies CASSPRVSNTGELFF.